The sequence of this TCR beta chain was determined in a study of T cells in Graves' hyperthyroidism and ophthalmopathy. Amplification of TCR beta CDR3 regions was performed using RNA transcripts as template. Initially, a first-round RT-PCR of the TCR CDR3 employed the HTBI primer set. TCRdb itself ran the multiplex PCR reads through MiXCR, one entry per CDR3 protein. The data show around 600,000 distinct CDR3 sequences, approximately 14% seen once. Germline CDR1 is SGHVS and CDR2 is FNYEAQ. The CDR3 loop spans 14 amino acids. Trimming cost V 3 bases and J 7 bases, with 12 bases left between them. The table lists this clonotype with many counts.

The V gene is TRBV7-6, the J gene TRBJ2-2; maybe TRBD2 (5 bases). This receptor was taken from a woman aged 25 to 45 with Graves' hyperthyroidism. Material for sequencing was blood. The CDR3 region has the DNA TGTGCCAGCAGCTTGGGTAGCGTTAACGGGGAGCTGTTTTTT. Translation: CASSLGSVNGELFF.